The 8 T cell receptor beta chains below come from one sample, sequenced in a study of blood T cells in healthy people across ages. With a J-beta primer mix and a sample-barcoded 5' primer, a second PCR ran about 7 to 11 cycles. TCRdb ran MiXCR on the 5' RACE reads and lists one entry per CDR3 protein. Of 1.5 million to 2 million distinct CDR3 sequences in the sample, about two fifths were seen once. The sequencing input was blood. Source of these receptors: a human donor in good health.

The chain links TRBV5-5 to TRBJ2-7; TRBD2 matches 7 bases. The length of the CDR3 is 15 residues. CDR1 and CDR2 from the germline V gene are SGHKS and YYEKEE (reference sequence). The junction had 11 bases not matched to a gene; V was cut back by 6 bases and J by 2 bases. In DNA, the CDR3 is TGTGCCAGCACCCTCGTTTTTGGGGGGGCCTACGAGCAGTACTTC. Protein: CASTLVFGGAYEQYF.

The table lists this clonotype with a count of one. The J gene is TRBJ1-2, the V gene TRBV9; tentative D call: TRBD1 (6 bases). Trimming removed 3 bases at V and 2 bases at J, with 17 bases between. Germline V gene data show CDR1 as SGDLS and CDR2 as YYNGEE. There are 16 residues in the CDR3. CDR3 coding DNA: TGTGCCAGCAGCGGATATCGGTCACAGGGCAACTATGGCTACACCTTC. Encoded protein: CASSGYRSQGNYGYTF.

The V and J genes are TRBV4-3 and TRBJ2-7; no clear D gene. This CDR3 is 16 amino acids long. CDR1 is LGHNA and CDR2 is YSLEER in the germline V gene. The V and J ends lost 0 bases and 0 bases respectively, with 12 bases between them. The CDR3 region has the DNA TGCGCCAGCAGCCAAGATATTTGGACGAGCTCCTACGAGCAGTACTTC. Protein: CASSQDIWTSSYEQYF.

As concerns this clonotype: The CDR3 does not end in the conserved phenylalanine or tryptophan, so this is likely a read error. The DNA is left out, because the CDR3 cannot be placed on it with certainty; the CDR3 is given as TCRdb lists it. V gene TRBV7-3 combines with J gene TRBJ2-1; the table assigns TRBD1, which was not confirmed against the DNA. The CDR3 comprises 12 residues, both ends counted. Germline V CDR1 and CDR2: SGHTA, FQGTGA. The CDR3 region is CASSLTPGRLFV.

This clonotype has at least ten counts. The J gene is TRBJ2-7, the V gene TRBV20-1, with D perhaps matching TRBD1 (6 bases). The germline V gene encodes CDR1 DFQATT and CDR2 SNEGSKA (reference sequence). V was cut by 6 bases and J by 6 bases, with 12 bases left in between. The length of the CDR3 is 11 residues. The CDR3 DNA reads as TGCAGTGCGGCCAGGGGAGCCGAGCAGTACTTC. Translating it yields CSAARGAEQYF.

V usage is TRBV7-2 and J usage is TRBJ2-1; tentative D call: TRBD1 (5 bases). Germline V gives CDR1 SGHTA, CDR2 FQGNSA. The CDR3 is 16 amino acids. V gave up 4 bases and J gave up 5 bases, with 18 bases separating them. DNA of the CDR3: TGTGCCAGCAGCTACTATTGGGCAGGGCTTGACAATGAGCAGTTCTTC. It is translated as CASSYYWAGLDNEQFF.

V is TRBV5-1 and J is TRBJ2-1; D not resolved. The germline CDR1 and CDR2 sequences are SGHRS and YFSETQ. This CDR3 is 14 amino acids long. Trimming stripped 3 bases from V and 10 bases from J, with 17 bases between. DNA of the CDR3: TGCGCCAGCAGCTCTGGAAGTCCCGGTCGAGAGCAGTTCTTC. Translation gives CASSSGSPGREQFF.

CDR3 in amino acids: CAISDPTRGQVNTEAFF. The CDR3, as DNA: TGTGCCATCAGTGACCCCACTCGGGGACAGGTTAACACTGAAGCTTTCTTT. The chain employs TRBV10-3 and TRBJ1-1; 8 bases match TRBD1. The germline CDR1 and CDR2 sequences are ENHRY and SYGVKD. Trimming removed 3 bases from V and 2 bases from J; junction bases left unmatched: 11. The CDR3 sequence is 17 residues long.